The 12 T cell receptor beta chains below all came from one sample that was sequenced in a study of CD8 T cells in ankylosing spondylitis. TCRdb passed the 5' RACE reads through MiXCR, listing each CDR3 protein once. The sample has some 130,000 distinct CDR3 sequences, roughly an eighth seen once. Sequencing was performed on blood, either unsorted or a sorted T cell fraction (not recorded which). The source is a female donor with ankylosing spondylitis or in good health (not recorded which).

V and J are TRBV6-5 and TRBJ1-1; D is perhaps TRBD1 (5 bases). Trimming left V 0 bases short and J 6 bases short, with 14 bases between. CDR1 and CDR2 (germline): MNHEY, SVGAGI. The CDR3 covers 15 residues. CDR3 sequence reads: CASSYSQGSRAEAFF. CDR3 DNA: TGTGCCAGCAGTTACTCTCAGGGATCTAGGGCTGAAGCTTTCTTT.

This clonotype was found many times. This rearrangement joins TRBV20-1 to TRBJ1-1, with 8 bases matching TRBD1. J gave up 1 base and V 6 bases, and 1 base lay outside the gene matches. CDR3 length: 12 amino acids. Germline V gene sequence: CDR1 DFQATT, CDR2 SNEGSKA (reference sequence). CDR3 sequence: CSADRENTEAFF. In DNA, the CDR3 is TGCAGTGCGGACAGGGAGAACACTGAAGCTTTCTTT.

This clonotype was observed many times. This rearrangement joins TRBV7-9 to TRBJ1-2; D unresolved. The length of the CDR3 is 15 residues. Germline CDR1 and CDR2: SEHNR and FQNEAQ (reference sequence). The V end lost 3 bases, the J end lost 3 bases, and 14 bases lay between the germline ends. CDR3: CASSFNLATDYGYTF. The CDR3 bases are TGTGCCAGCAGCTTCAATCTGGCGACCGACTATGGCTACACCTTC.

This clonotype was counted many times. V usage is TRBV6-1 and J usage is TRBJ1-1; maybe TRBD1 (6 bases). Trimming shortened V by 5 bases and J by 4 bases, and 14 bases separated the two germline ends. This CDR3 region has 14 residues. The germline V gene has CDR1 MNHNS and CDR2 SASEGT. CDR3 coding DNA: TGTGCCAGCAGTCGGGGACAAGGGCCCACTGAAGCTTTCTTT. Amino acid sequence: CASSRGQGPTEAFF.

This clonotype was observed a few times. The chain carries TRBV24-1 and TRBJ2-2; TRBD1 aligns across 8 bases. Germline-derived CDR1 and CDR2 are KGHDR and SFDVKD. Trimming cost V 3 bases and J 6 bases; bases outside gene matches: 5. The CDR3 spans 15 residues. CDR3 residues: CATSDPEQGAGELFF. CDR3 DNA: TGTGCCACCAGTGATCCCGAACAGGGGGCCGGGGAGCTGTTTTTT.

V usage is TRBV11-2 and J usage is TRBJ2-5; 7 bases match TRBD2. CDR3 length equals 16 residues. CDR1 is SGHAT and CDR2 is FQNNGV in the germline V gene. J was trimmed by 5 bases and V by 1 base; bases with no gene match: 10. The DNA of the CDR3 is TGTGCCAGCAGCTTAGGGACTAGGGCAGGCGGGGAGACCCAGTACTTC. Amino acids: CASSLGTRAGGETQYF.

The gene calls are TRBV20-1 and TRBJ2-5, with D unclear. This CDR3 has 12 residues. Trimming removed 4 bases from V and 5 bases from J, with 11 bases in between. Germline CDR1 is DFQATT and CDR2 is SNEGSKA (reference sequence). CDR3 region: CSANNMGETQYF. The CDR3, as DNA: TGCAGTGCTAATAACATGGGGGAGACCCAGTACTTC.

This clonotype was counted between two and nine times. This chain links TRBV12-3 or TRBV12-4 with TRBJ2-7; possible D gene TRBD2, 6 bases. CDR3 length equals 15 residues. V was clipped by 1 base and J by 1 base, with 11 bases between them. The CDR3 region is CASSLERRESYEQYF. The CDR3 DNA sequence: TGTGCCAGCAGTTTAGAACGTCGGGAGTCCTACGAGCAGTACTTC.

This clonotype was counted many times. The chain is built from TRBV24-1 and TRBJ2-1, with TRBD2 matching over 11 bases. This CDR3 is 18 amino acids long. Germline values: CDR1 KGHDR, CDR2 SFDVKD. J was trimmed by 3 bases and V by 2 bases; bases with no gene match: 8. The CDR3 sequence: CATSDSGGTSGFYNEQFF. CDR3 nucleotides: TGTGCCACCAGTGATTCCGGGGGGACTAGCGGTTTCTACAATGAGCAGTTCTTC.

The V call is TRBV5-1, the J call TRBJ2-7; 7 nucleotides line up with TRBD1. V was clipped by 4 bases and J by 3 bases; unmatched bases: 4. There are 13 residues in the CDR3. From germline, CDR1 is SGHRS and CDR2 YFSETQ. CDR3 sequence reads: CASSTGQNYEQYF. CDR3 sequence (DNA): TGCGCCAGCAGCACGGGACAGAACTACGAGCAGTACTTC.

The chain carries TRBV12-3 or TRBV12-4 and TRBJ2-3; D gene unclear. The CDR3 sequence is 17 residues long. V was cut by 3 bases and J by 3 bases, with 19 bases left in between. The DNA for the CDR3 is TGTGCCAGCAGTTTGTCCCGCCGGGCCCAAGGGACAGATACGCAGTATTTT. It translates to CASSLSRRAQGTDTQYF.

This clonotype was counted between two and nine times. This chain uses TRBV7-2 with TRBJ2-2, with D uncertain. Germline V gene sequence: CDR1 SGHTA, CDR2 FQGNSA. V was cut by 0 bases and J by 5 bases, with 10 bases left in between. CDR3 length: 15 residues. The CDR3 DNA follows: TGTGCCAGCAGCTTAGCGCCTTCGTGGACCGGGGAGCTGTTTTTT. Translating it yields CASSLAPSWTGELFF.